The 31 T cell receptor beta chains below come from one sample, sequenced in a study of T cells in women clearing cervical HPV infection. TCRdb keeps only in-frame clones here, not all; method: immunoSEQ multiplex PCR. The table gives tens of thousands of clones; the top ten clones make up about 7.1% of it. Material for sequencing was blood buffy coat. The receptors were sampled from a woman between 18 and 70 years old with a cervical HPV16 infection that either progressed to CIN3+ or cleared (not recorded which).

A word on this clone: With the read ending 3 residues before the CDR3 end, the germline J gene is used to fill in that end. The J gene is TRBJ2-3, the V gene TRBV27; a possible D gene is TRBD2 (6 bases). Trimming removed 4 bases at V and 2 bases at J, with 16 bases between. Germline V gives CDR1 MNHEY, CDR2 SMNVEV (reference sequence). The CDR3 runs 16 residues. The CDR3 sequence is CASSYDGGAYTDTQYF. CDR3 DNA (partial): TGTGCCAGCAGTTACGACGGGGGAGCCTACACAGATACG.

For this clone: The read stops 3 residues short of the end of the CDR3; the missing end is completed from the germline J gene. The V call is TRBV19, the J call TRBJ2-7; 8 bases match TRBD1. The CDR3 runs to 14 residues. Germline loops: CDR1 LNHDA, CDR2 SQIVND (reference sequence). V shed 7 bases and J 3 bases; nucleotides not matched to a gene: 8. The part of the CDR3 DNA that was read is TGTGCCAGTACTCCACAGGGGGGATTCTACGAG. Encoded protein: CASTPQGGFYE. From start to end, the CDR3 is CASTPQGGFYEQYF.

About this clone: From the germline J gene comes the end of the CDR3, since the read stops 3 residues before it. This chain connects TRBV2 to TRBJ1-1; tentatively, D is TRBD1 (6 bases). Germline assignment: CDR1 SNHLY and CDR2 FYNNEI. The CDR3 has 13 residues. The germline V and J ends were trimmed by 5 bases and 1 base, with 8 bases remaining between them. CDR3 residues: CASSKGENTEAFF. The sequenced part of the CDR3 DNA is TGTGCCAGCAGTAAGGGGGAGAACACTGAA. Complete variable domain (other parts from reference TRBV2 and TRBJ1-1): EPEVTQTPSHQVTQMGQEVILRCVPISNHLYFYWYRQILGQKVEFLVSFYNNEISEKSEIFDDQFSVERPDGSNFTLKIRSTKLEDSAMYFCASSKGENTEAFFGQGTRLTVV.

Of note for this clone: The read ends 3 residues before the CDR3 terminus; that terminus is restored from the germline J gene. This chain connects TRBV19 to TRBJ1-1; a weak D match, TRBD1 (5 bases). Germline V gene sequence: CDR1 LNHDA, CDR2 SQIVND (reference sequence). The CDR3 sequence is 13 residues long. This CDR3 is CASSIDRGAGAFF. CDR3 DNA (partial): TGTGCCAGTAGTATAGATCGTGGGGCCGGA.

Frequency places this clone as medium-sized. The read is 3 residues too short to cover the CDR3 end, so that end is filled in from the germline J gene. This sequence joins TRBV7-2 and TRBJ1-4; D may be TRBD1 (5 bases). Trimming shortened V by 1 base and J by 10 bases, and 10 bases separated the two germline ends. CDR3 length: 13 residues. Per the germline V gene, CDR1 is SGHTA and CDR2 is FQGNSA. CDR3 in amino acids: CASSLGGVGKLFF. The sequenced CDR3 bases are TGTGCCAGCAGCTTAGGGGGCGTCGGAAAA.

Comment on this clone: With the read ending 3 residues before the CDR3 end, the germline J gene is used to fill in that end. The chain is built from TRBV5-5 and TRBJ1-2; TRBD1 matches at 8 bases. Germline V lookup: CDR1 SGHKS, CDR2 YYEKEE (reference sequence). This CDR3 has 14 amino acids. V dropped 4 bases and J dropped 7; count of bases not matched to a gene: 9. CDR3 loop: CASSLSRQGAGYTF. Partial CDR3 DNA: TGTGCCAGCAGCCTATCCCGCCAGGGGGCTGGC.

With regard to this clone: Read data end 3 residues before the CDR3 end; the end is taken from the germline J gene. This rearrangement joins TRBV4-1 to TRBJ1-2, with a possible D match to TRBD1 (5 bases). This CDR3 comprises 18 residues. V was cut by 3 bases and J by 3 bases, with 23 bases left in between. Germline CDR1 and CDR2: MGHRA and YSYEKL. This CDR3 is CASSQGAWVRQGDYGYTF. Partial CDR3 DNA: TGCGCCAGCAGCCAGGGTGCCTGGGTCAGACAAGGGGACTATGGC.

As for this clone: Read data end 3 residues before the CDR3 end; the end is taken from the germline J gene. The gene calls are TRBV5-1 and TRBJ1-1; D remains ambiguous. Germline-derived CDR1 and CDR2 are SGHRS and YFSETQ. V lost 4 bases and J lost 4, with 11 bases in between. CDR3 size: 13 residues. Incomplete CDR3 DNA: TGCGCCAGCAGCCTCGGTGAGGGCACTGAA. This codes for CASSLGEGTE. The full CDR3 protein is CASSLGEGTEAFF.

CDR3 region: CSVRAPTYEQYF. CDR3 bases read: TGCAGTGTCAGGGCCCCTACCTACGAG. The chain uses TRBV20-1 and TRBJ2-7, with a possible D match to TRBD1 (5 bases). The read falls 3 residues short of the CDR3 end, and the missing part is taken from the germline J gene. V shed 7 bases and J shed 2 bases, with 12 bases lying between them. CDR3 length: 12 amino acids. Germline values: CDR1 DFQATT, CDR2 SNEGSKA (reference sequence).

The chain's CDR3 is CASSFRLAGSGEQYF. The DNA read from the CDR3 is TGTGCCAGCAGTTTTAGGCTAGCGGGGTCTGGCGAG. V is TRBV12-3 or TRBV12-4 and J is TRBJ2-7; 9 bases align to TRBD2. The DNA ends 3 residues before the CDR3 does, and the rest of the CDR3 is filled in from the germline J gene. The CDR3 is 15 amino acids. The V gene end was trimmed by 3 bases and the J gene end by 6 bases; junction bases not matched to a gene: 9.

As regards this clone: The observed sequence ends 3 residues before the CDR3 terminus, with the missing tail filled in from the germline J gene. The rearrangement links TRBV29-1 to TRBJ1-1; possible D gene TRBD1, 5 bases. This CDR3 is built from 13 residues. V lost 5 bases, J lost 1 base, and 11 bases lay in between. Germline-derived CDR1 and CDR2 are SQVTM and ANQGSEA. The CDR3 spells CSVTGLRNTEAFF. CDR3 bases read: TGCAGCGTTACGGGACTTCGGAACACTGAA.

About this clone itself: The read stops 3 residues short of the end of the CDR3; the missing end is completed from the germline J gene. This chain links TRBV20-1 with TRBJ1-1; TRBD1 matches 9 bases. This CDR3 comprises 14 residues. Germline lookup yields CDR1 DFQATT and CDR2 SNEGSKA (reference sequence). With 6 bases clipped from V and 7 bases from J, the junction kept 12 bases outside the gene matches. CDR3 sequence: CSAPTTGGFGEAFF. The part of the CDR3 DNA that was read is TGCAGTGCCCCGACGACAGGGGGATTCGGTGAA.

As for this clone: The read falls 3 residues short of the CDR3 end, and the missing part is taken from the germline J gene. This rearrangement joins TRBV2 to TRBJ1-6, with 7 bases that match TRBD1. Trimming took 4 bases from V and 8 from J; bases not matched to a gene: 2. The CDR3 is 13 amino acids. Germline CDR1 reads SNHLY; CDR2 reads FYNNEI. The CDR3 is CASSGDSDSPLHF. The sequenced part of the CDR3 DNA is TGTGCCAGCAGTGGGGACAGTGATTCACCC.

Worth noting for this clone: The sequence runs out 3 residues before the end of the CDR3; the remainder is reconstructed from the germline J gene. The chain recombines TRBV30 with TRBJ2-6; 7 positions match TRBD1. This CDR3 is built from 17 residues. The ends lost 3 bases at V and 1 base at J; junction bases unmatched: 9. The V gene's germline CDR1 is GTSNPN and CDR2 SVGIG (reference sequence). The CDR3 protein is CAWSQSRQGSGANVLTF. Partial CDR3 DNA: TGTGCCTGGAGCCAGAGCCGACAGGGTTCTGGGGCCAACGTC.

With regard to this clone: The read falls 3 residues short of the CDR3 end, and the missing part is taken from the germline J gene. The genes are TRBV19 and TRBJ2-1; 13 bases align to TRBD2. The CDR3 runs to 15 residues. The germline gives CDR1 LNHDA, CDR2 SQIVND (reference sequence). The J segment lost 9 bases and the V segment lost 7 bases, leaving 9 bases of the junction unmatched. Here the CDR3 reads CASKFTSGGAVEQFF. CDR3 bases read: TGTGCCAGTAAATTTACTAGCGGGGGGGCCGTTGAG.

Of note for this clone: The read ends 3 residues before the CDR3 terminus; that terminus is restored from the germline J gene. The rearrangement links TRBV5-1 to TRBJ1-6; D perhaps matches TRBD1 (5 bases). Germline V gene sequence: CDR1 SGHRS, CDR2 YFSETQ. The CDR3 sequence is 18 residues long. V lost 2 bases and J 0 bases, leaving 15 bases between the germline ends. CDR3 loop: CASSLIREGSSYNSPLHF. The sequenced part of the CDR3 DNA is TGCGCCAGCAGCTTAATCAGGGAGGGAAGCTCCTATAATTCACCC.

Concerning this clone: Read data end 3 residues before the CDR3 end; the end is taken from the germline J gene. The chain couples TRBV6-4 to TRBJ2-3; 16 positions match TRBD2. The germline V gene has CDR1 MRHNA and CDR2 SNTAGT. V gave up 0 bases and J gave up 4 bases; unmatched junction bases: 4. The CDR3 consists of 18 residues. This CDR3 is CASSDSTGTSGGADTQYF. The DNA read from the CDR3 is TGTGCCAGCAGTGACTCGACCGGGACTAGCGGGGGGGCAGATACG.

Turning to this clone: The read falls 3 residues short of the CDR3 end, and the missing part is taken from the germline J gene. The J gene is TRBJ2-5, the V gene TRBV2; TRBD2 is a possible D gene (6 bases). The V gene's germline CDR1 is SNHLY and CDR2 FYNNEI. Trimming left V 6 bases short and J 4 bases short, with 9 bases between. CDR3 length: 12 residues. The CDR3: CASSQEGETQYF. The part of the CDR3 DNA that was read is TGTGCCAGCAGCCAGGAGGGAGAGACC. Complete variable domain (other parts from reference TRBV2 and TRBJ2-5): EPEVTQTPSHQVTQMGQEVILRCVPISNHLYFYWYRQILGQKVEFLVSFYNNEISEKSEIFDDQFSVERPDGSNFTLKIRSTKLEDSAMYFCASSQEGETQYFGPGTRLLVL.

About this clone itself: The observed sequence ends 3 residues before the CDR3 terminus, with the missing tail filled in from the germline J gene. This chain joins TRBV18 and TRBJ2-1, with 9 bases identical to TRBD1. V lost 6 bases and J lost 5; bases outside the gene matches: 8. CDR1 is KGHSH, CDR2 LQKENI, per germline. This CDR3 is built from 15 residues. The CDR3 sequence: CASSPGQGQNNEQFF. The CDR3 bases that were read are TGTGCCAGCTCGCCGGGACAGGGTCAGAACAATGAG.

With respect to this clone: The read stops 3 residues short of the end of the CDR3; the missing end is completed from the germline J gene. The chain couples TRBV11-2 to TRBJ1-6, with D hard to call. The length of the CDR3 is 15 residues. Germline values: CDR1 SGHAT, CDR2 FQNNGV. Trimming removed 0 bases from V and 7 bases from J, with 10 bases in between. The CDR3 bases that were read are TGTGCCAGCAGCTTAGACCGCGGGGAAAATTCACCC. This gives the protein CASSLDRGENSP. The full CDR3 is CASSLDRGENSPLHF.

On this clone: With the read ending 3 residues before the CDR3 end, the germline J gene is used to fill in that end. The rearrangement joins TRBV6-1 to TRBJ2-1, with TRBD2 identical over 7 bases. V shed 4 bases, J shed 9 bases, and the junction held 9 bases outside the gene matches. The CDR3 contains 14 residues. Germline CDR1 and CDR2: MNHNS and SASEGT. The CDR3 region is CASSAPPSGGEQFF. The DNA read from the CDR3 is TGTGCCAGCAGTGCCCCACCGTCGGGGGGTGAG.

Comment on this clone: The read ends 3 residues early relative to the CDR3; the germline J gene fills the gap. The chain has TRBV11-2 and TRBJ2-7; possibly TRBD1 for D (6 bases). This CDR3 comprises 15 residues. Germline V gene data show CDR1 as SGHAT and CDR2 as FQNNGV. The V gene lost 5 bases and the J gene lost 3 bases, with 17 bases spanning the gap. The CDR3 sequence is CASSPRTVSNYEQYF. CDR3 bases read: TGTGCCAGCAGCCCCAGGACAGTCTCCAACTACGAG.

Remarks on this clone: Read data end 3 residues before the CDR3 end; the end is taken from the germline J gene. The rearrangement uses TRBV7-2 and TRBJ2-5; D assignment may be TRBD1 or TRBD2 (7 bases each). This CDR3 is 15 amino acids long. Germline V gene lookup returns CDR1 SGHTA and CDR2 FQGNSA. The V end lost 5 bases, the J end lost 4 bases, and 17 bases lay between the germline ends. Incomplete CDR3 DNA: TGTGCCAGCAGCCCCGTGGGAGGGGGCGGAGAGACC. Translated, it gives CASSPVGGGGET. In full, the CDR3 is CASSPVGGGGETQYF.

With regard to this clone: With the read ending 3 residues before the CDR3 end, the germline J gene is used to fill in that end. The rearrangement uses TRBV28 and TRBJ1-1; no firm D call. The germline gives CDR1 MDHEN, CDR2 SYDVKM. The CDR3 spans 15 residues. V shed 3 bases and J shed 4 bases, with 15 bases lying between them. CDR3 DNA, as far as it was read: TGTGCCAGCAGTTTCATGAGCACAGTGCTCACTGAA. Translation: CASSFMSTVLTE. The whole CDR3 is CASSFMSTVLTEAFF.

A note on this clone: The read finishes 3 residues shy of the CDR3 end, and the germline J gene is used to complete it. This sequence joins TRBV6-1 and TRBJ2-6, with 8 bases that match TRBD1. CDR1 and CDR2 from the germline V gene are MNHNS and SASEGT. The CDR3 length is 16 residues. V was clipped by 4 bases and J by 0 bases; unmatched bases: 2. The chain's CDR3 is CASSATGDSGANVLTF. The CDR3 bases that were read are TGTGCCAGCAGTGCGACAGGGGACTCTGGGGCCAACGTC.

With regard to this clone: The read falls 3 residues short of the CDR3 end, and the missing part is taken from the germline J gene. The chain is built from TRBV7-9 and TRBJ2-3; 7 bases align to TRBD1. The V segment lost 4 bases and the J segment 4 bases; nucleotides outside the gene matches: 8. Per the germline V gene, CDR1 is SEHNR and CDR2 is FQNEAQ (reference sequence). The CDR3 runs 15 residues. Partial CDR3 DNA: TGTGCCAGCAGCTCGACAGGGCTGGGGTCAGATACG. This encodes CASSSTGLGSDT. From start to end, the CDR3 is CASSSTGLGSDTQYF.

As to this clone: Read sequence stops 3 residues before the CDR3 end, and the germline J gene provides the missing end. The chain combines TRBV7-3 with TRBJ2-5; 10 bases agree with TRBD2. V trimming: 5 bases; J trimming: 5 bases; junction bases outside the gene matches: 14. CDR3 size: 17 residues. Germline assignment: CDR1 SGHTA and CDR2 FQGTGA. CDR3 sequence reads: CASSPKGGSGGAETQYF. The sequenced part of the CDR3 DNA is TGTGCCAGCAGCCCAAAGGGGGGGAGCGGGGGGGCGGAGACC. Using reference TRBV7-3 and TRBJ2-5 for the parts outside the CDR3, the full variable domain is GAGVSQTPSNKVTEKGKYVELRCDPISGHTALYWYRQSLGQGPEFLIYFQGTGAADDSGLPNDRFFAVRPEGSVSTLKIQRTERGDSAVYLCASSPKGGSGGAETQYFGPGTRLLVL.

Notes on this clone: The CDR3 end lies 3 residues beyond the end of the read and is filled in from the germline J gene. The chain has TRBV13 and TRBJ2-2; no definite D call. CDR1 is PRHDT and CDR2 is FYEKMQ in the germline V gene (reference sequence). This CDR3 is built from 17 residues. Trimming stripped 2 bases from V and 9 bases from J, with 22 bases between. Here the CDR3 reads CASSLLEQTLAPRELFF. The sequenced CDR3 bases are TGTGCCAGCAGCTTATTGGAACAGACCCTGGCACCGAGGGAG. The entire variable domain, with the rest obtained from reference TRBV13 and TRBJ2-2, is as follows: AAGVIQSPRHLIKEKRETATLKCYPIPRHDTVYWYQQGPGQDPQFLISFYEKMQSDKGSIPDRFSAQQFSDYHSELNMSSLELGDSALYFCASSLLEQTLAPRELFFGEGSRLTVL.

Notes on this clone: The observed sequence ends 3 residues before the CDR3 terminus, with the missing tail filled in from the germline J gene. The V gene is TRBV6-1, the J gene TRBJ1-1; D may be TRBD1 (6 bases). Germline CDR1 MNHNS, CDR2 SASEGT. There are 14 residues in the CDR3. V shed 2 bases and J shed 6 bases, with 13 bases lying between them. CDR3: CASSEYVRGAEAFF. CDR3 DNA, as far as it was read: TGTGCCAGCAGTGAATACGTCAGGGGAGCTGAA.

A word on this clone: The read comes to an end 3 residues before the CDR3 does, leaving the germline J gene to fill in the end. V is TRBV7-3 and J is TRBJ2-2, with TRBD2 matching over 10 bases. Germline loops: CDR1 SGHTA, CDR2 FQGTGA. There are 15 residues in the CDR3. J was trimmed by 4 bases and V by 5 bases; bases with no gene match: 4. The CDR3 is CASSLASGGTGELFF. The CDR3 bases that were read are TGTGCCAGCAGCCTAGCTAGCGGGGGCACCGGGGAG.

Regarding this clone: Sequencing ends 3 residues short of the CDR3 end; the germline J gene provides the rest. The J gene is TRBJ2-1, the V gene TRBV19; 7 bases match TRBD2. The CDR3 consists of 14 residues. From germline, CDR1 is LNHDA and CDR2 SQIVND (reference sequence). J was trimmed by 5 bases and V by 4 bases; bases with no gene match: 5. This CDR3 is CASSTASGHNEQFF. CDR3 DNA (partial): TGTGCCAGTAGTACGGCTAGCGGACACAATGAG.